Listed here are 20 T cell receptor beta chains from one sample, sequenced in a study of cytomegalovirus exposure and HLA in healthy donors. 60 Vbeta and 13 Jbeta primers were used in PCR. Sequenced by immunoSEQ multiplex PCR; TCRdb stores in-frame clones only, minus some. This table lists over 100,000 clones. The sample consisted of PBMCs. These TCRs come from a man aged 35 to 55 in good health and CMV-seropositive.

The rearrangement joins TRBV19 to TRBJ2-5; perhaps TRBD1 as D (5 bases). Germline V gene lookup returns CDR1 LNHDA and CDR2 SQIVND (reference sequence). This CDR3 has 12 residues. Trimming cost V 1 base and J 6 bases, with 6 bases left between them. In nucleotides, the CDR3 is TGTGCCAGTAGTATAGGACAGCAGACCCAGTACTTC. Its protein product is CASSIGQQTQYF.

The J gene is TRBJ2-1, the V gene TRBV27, with D maybe TRBD2 (6 bases). Per germline, CDR1 MNHEY and CDR2 SMNVEV (reference sequence). The CDR3 has 15 residues. Trimming removed 2 bases from V and 8 bases from J, with 16 bases in between. The CDR3 loop is CASSLLTSFNDEQFF. The CDR3 nucleotides read TGTGCCAGCAGTTTACTTACTAGCTTCAACGATGAGCAGTTCTTC.

The CDR3 sequence: CASSRPRSPYEQYF. The CDR3 region has the DNA TGTGCCAGTAGTAGACCCAGGTCTCCCTACGAGCAGTACTTC. This rearrangement joins TRBV19 to TRBJ2-7; D is unclear. The CDR3 length is 14 residues. V was shortened by 4 bases and J by 2 bases, with 12 bases between the two germline ends. CDR1 is LNHDA and CDR2 is SQIVND in the germline V gene (reference sequence).

CDR3 DNA: TGTGCCAGCAGCCTGGGGGGGGACCCTAGCAATCAGCCCCAGCATTTT. Its protein product is CASSLGGDPSNQPQHF. The chain has TRBV11-2 and TRBJ1-5; D might be TRBD1 (5 bases). The V and J ends lost 5 bases and 0 bases respectively, with 14 bases between them. Germline V gene lookup returns CDR1 SGHAT and CDR2 FQNNGV. The CDR3 runs to 16 residues.

The chain uses TRBV9 and TRBJ2-3, with TRBD2 identical over 8 bases. CDR3 size: 14 residues. Germline values: CDR1 SGDLS, CDR2 YYNGEE. J was trimmed by 5 bases and V by 4 bases; bases with no gene match: 6. The CDR3 loop reads CASSPGGDLDTQYF. Written as DNA, the CDR3 is TGTGCCAGCAGCCCGGGGGGGGATTTAGATACGCAGTATTTT.

V usage is TRBV28 and J usage is TRBJ1-5; perhaps TRBD1 as D (6 bases). Trimming shortened V by 2 bases and J by 2 bases, and 13 bases separated the two germline ends. Germline V gene sequence: CDR1 MDHEN, CDR2 SYDVKM. CDR3 length equals 16 residues. CDR3 coding DNA: TGTGCCAGCAGTTTAAGGGGGGGCTGGGGCAATCAGCCCCAGCATTTT. Protein sequence: CASSLRGGWGNQPQHF.

The rearrangement links TRBV5-8 to TRBJ2-7; D may be TRBD1 (5 bases). CDR1 is SGHTS and CDR2 is YDEGEE in the germline V gene. The V gene lost 4 bases and the J gene lost 7 bases, with 18 bases spanning the gap. CDR3 length equals 14 residues. This chain's CDR3 is CASSTRSGSREQYF. Here the CDR3 DNA reads TGTGCCAGCAGCACGAGGTCAGGGTCCCGTGAGCAGTACTTC.

The chain links TRBV7-8 to TRBJ1-5, with D maybe TRBD1 (5 bases). The CDR3 sequence is 12 residues long. Trimming shortened V by 4 bases and J by 15 bases, and 16 bases separated the two germline ends. Germline CDR1 SGHVS, CDR2 FQNEAQ. CDR3 bases: TGTGCCAGCAGCTCCGACAGTCCAGTCTTGCATTTT. Translated: CASSSDSPVLHF.

The chain combines TRBV28 with TRBJ2-7, with 12 bases aligning to TRBD1. The trim removed 6 bases at V and 2 bases at J, leaving 17 bases unmatched. The CDR3 extends over 19 amino acids. Germline V CDR1 and CDR2: MDHEN, SYDVKM. CDR3 DNA sequence: TGTGCCAGCAGGCAGTTCAGGGACAGGGGGCGCGGACGGGCCTACGAGCAGTACTTC. Translating it yields CASRQFRDRGRGRAYEQYF.

This CDR3 reads CASSTGTDYEQYF. The CDR3 DNA reads as TGTGCCAGCTCAACCGGGACAGACTACGAGCAGTACTTC. The rearrangement uses TRBV28 and TRBJ2-7; 7 nucleotides align to TRBD1. The germline V gene has CDR1 MDHEN and CDR2 SYDVKM. V lost 8 bases to trimming and J lost 3 bases; unmatched junction nucleotides: 7. This CDR3 spans 13 amino acids.

The V gene is TRBV7-8, the J gene TRBJ2-1; TRBD2 agrees at 8 bases. CDR1 is SGHVS, CDR2 FQNEAQ, per germline. Trimming removed 5 bases from V and 12 bases from J; junction bases left unmatched: 6. There are 12 residues in the CDR3. The CDR3 DNA reads TGTGCCAGCAGCCCAAGTCTAGCGGGGCAGTTCTTC. This gives the protein CASSPSLAGQFF.

This chain uses TRBV9 with TRBJ2-3; maybe TRBD1 (5 bases). V was cut by 2 bases and J by 6 bases, with 16 bases left in between. The length of the CDR3 is 15 residues. Germline V lookup: CDR1 SGDLS, CDR2 YYNGEE. The CDR3 nucleotides are TGTGCCAGCAGCGTCCGTTCCGGCCCAGGGGATACGCAGTATTTT. Its translation is CASSVRSGPGDTQYF.

The chain links TRBV7-9 to TRBJ2-6; weak D call: TRBD1 (6 bases). Germline assignment: CDR1 SEHNR and CDR2 FQNEAQ (reference sequence). The ends were cut back, 6 bases at V and 4 bases at J, with 13 bases in the middle. This CDR3 is 15 amino acids long. The CDR3, as DNA: TGTGCCAGCAGGCCGACAGGTGGGGGGGCCAACGTCCTGACTTTC. Its translation: CASRPTGGGANVLTF.

The chain couples TRBV5-6 to TRBJ2-7; a weak D match, TRBD1 (6 bases). This CDR3 spans 15 amino acids. CDR1 and CDR2 (germline): SGHDT, YYEEEE. The ends were cut back, 5 bases at V and 2 bases at J, with 17 bases in the middle. The CDR3 nucleotides are TGTGCCAGCAGAATGGGGCCGACAGGACCCTACGAGCAGTACTTC. Residues: CASRMGPTGPYEQYF.

The chain uses TRBV7-2 and TRBJ2-5; TRBD1 is a possible D gene (6 bases). Germline V gene lookup returns CDR1 SGHTA and CDR2 FQGNSA. The CDR3 has 14 amino acids. Between the trimmed V and J ends, which lost 5 bases and 4 bases, there was a span of 14 bases. CDR3 protein: CASSPIGGGETQYF. The CDR3 DNA reads as TGTGCCAGCAGCCCAATTGGGGGCGGAGAGACCCAGTACTTC.

The chain is built from TRBV5-8 and TRBJ2-1; D is ambiguous. This CDR3 has 13 residues. Trimming shortened V by 3 bases and J by 0 bases, and 4 bases separated the two germline ends. Germline V gene sequence: CDR1 SGHTS, CDR2 YDEGEE. CDR3 sequence reads: CASSSGSYNEQFF. The DNA for the CDR3 is TGTGCCAGCAGCTCGGGCTCCTACAATGAGCAGTTCTTC.

The chain has TRBV9 and TRBJ1-2; D uncertain. Germline loops: CDR1 SGDLS, CDR2 YYNGEE. CDR3 length equals 14 residues. The ends were cut back, 3 bases at V and 4 bases at J, with 13 bases in the middle. CDR3 amino acids: CASSDRPGGYGYTF. The CDR3 region has the DNA TGTGCCAGCAGCGACCGCCCGGGAGGCTATGGCTACACCTTC.

This chain's CDR3 is CASSPRDRGRVNQPQHF. Here the CDR3 DNA reads TGTGCCAGCAGCCCGCGGGACAGGGGAAGGGTAAATCAGCCCCAGCATTTT. V and J are TRBV21-1 and TRBJ1-5; no check of the table's D call, TRBD1, against the DNA was made. TRBV21-1 is shown as a pseudogene. CDR3 length: 17 residues.

The chain employs TRBV18 and TRBJ1-1; D uncertain. The CDR3 is 15 amino acids. Germline CDR1 KGHSH, CDR2 LQKENI. V was cut by 1 base and J by 0 bases, with 9 bases left in between. CDR3 amino acids: CASSPLSELNTEAFF. In DNA form, the CDR3 reads TGTGCCAGCTCACCACTCTCTGAGCTGAACACTGAAGCTTTCTTT.

The V and J genes are TRBV28 and TRBJ2-7; TRBD1 aligns across 9 bases. CDR1 is MDHEN, CDR2 SYDVKM, per germline. The V segment lost 2 bases and the J segment 7 bases; nucleotides outside the gene matches: 12. The CDR3 has 16 residues. This CDR3 is CASSLNYYRGHREQYF. CDR3 sequence (DNA): TGTGCCAGCAGTTTAAATTATTACAGGGGGCACAGAGAGCAGTACTTC.